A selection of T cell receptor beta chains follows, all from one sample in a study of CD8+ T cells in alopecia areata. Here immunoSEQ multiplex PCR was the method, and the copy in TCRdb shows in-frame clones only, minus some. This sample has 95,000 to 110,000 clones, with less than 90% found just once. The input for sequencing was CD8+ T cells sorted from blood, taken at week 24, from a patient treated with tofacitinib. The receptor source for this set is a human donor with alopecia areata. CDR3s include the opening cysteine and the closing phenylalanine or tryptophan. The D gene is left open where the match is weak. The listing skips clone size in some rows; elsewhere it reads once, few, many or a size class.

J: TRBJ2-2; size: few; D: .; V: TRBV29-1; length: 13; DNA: TGCAGCGCCGAAAAAAGCGGGACCGGGGAGCTGTTTTTT; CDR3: CSAEKSGTGELFF
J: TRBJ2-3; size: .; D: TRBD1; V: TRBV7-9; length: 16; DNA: TGTGCCAGCAGCTATGGGACAGTCAAAGGGTTTGGTACGCAGTATTTT; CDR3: CASSYGTVKGFGTQYF
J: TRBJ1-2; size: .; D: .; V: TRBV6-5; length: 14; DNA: TGTGCCAGCAGTTACCGAAACACCAACTATGGCTACACCTTC; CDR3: CASSYRNTNYGYTF
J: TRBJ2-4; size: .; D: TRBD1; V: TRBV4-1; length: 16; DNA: TGCGCCAGCAGCCAGTTTCCCGCAGGGGGCACGGACATTCAGTACTTC; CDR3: CASSQFPAGGTDIQYF
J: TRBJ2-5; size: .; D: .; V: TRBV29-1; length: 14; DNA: TGCAGCGTTGAAGATCCCCGGGATCAAGAGACCCAGTACTTC; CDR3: CSVEDPRDQETQYF
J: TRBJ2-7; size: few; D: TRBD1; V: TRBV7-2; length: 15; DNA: TGTGCCAGCAGGCCCCGTACAGGGGGCGGGTACGAGCAGTACTTC; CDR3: CASRPRTGGGYEQYF
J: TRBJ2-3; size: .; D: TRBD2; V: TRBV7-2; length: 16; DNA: TGTGCCAGCAGCCCGCGGGGGGCGGGGAGCACAGATACGCAGTATTTT; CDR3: CASSPRGAGSTDTQYF
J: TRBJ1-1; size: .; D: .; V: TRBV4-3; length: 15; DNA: TGCGCCAGCAGCCAAGATCGGGGGCGCAGGACTGAAGCTTTCTTT; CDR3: CASSQDRGRRTEAFF
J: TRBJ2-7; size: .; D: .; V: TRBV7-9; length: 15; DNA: TGTGCCAGCAGCTCCCGGACGAATATGGGGGTGGAGCAGTACTTC; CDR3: CASSSRTNMGVEQYF
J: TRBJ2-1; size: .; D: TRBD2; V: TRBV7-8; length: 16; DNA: TGTGCCAGCAGCCCCCTAGCGGGGGGTTTTTACAATGAGCAGTTCTTC; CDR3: CASSPLAGGFYNEQFF
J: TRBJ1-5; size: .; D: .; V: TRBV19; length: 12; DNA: TGTGCCAGTGGAAGGGGTGGCCAGCCCCAGCATTTT; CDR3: CASGRGGQPQHF
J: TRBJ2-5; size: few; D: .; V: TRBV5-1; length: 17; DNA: TGCGCCAGCAGCTTGTCCGAGGGCGGGTTAACTCAAGAGACCCAGTACTTC; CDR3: CASSLSEGGLTQETQYF
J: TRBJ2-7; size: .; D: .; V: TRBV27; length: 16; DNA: TGTGCCAGCAGTTTATCTGCAGATCCATCTTCCTACGAGCAGTACTTC; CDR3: CASSLSADPSSYEQYF
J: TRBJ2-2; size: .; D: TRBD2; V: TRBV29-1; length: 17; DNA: TGCAGCGCAACGGGACTAGCGGGGGGGCGGCACACCGGGGAGCTGTTTTTT; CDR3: CSATGLAGGRHTGELFF
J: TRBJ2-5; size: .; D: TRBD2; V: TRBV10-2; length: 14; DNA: TGCGCCAGCTCGACTAGCGGCTACCAAGAGACCCAGTACTTC; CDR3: CASSTSGYQETQYF
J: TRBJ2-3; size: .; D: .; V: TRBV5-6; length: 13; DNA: TGTGCCAGCAGCTTAGGGGCCGACGATACGCAGTATTTT; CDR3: CASSLGADDTQYF
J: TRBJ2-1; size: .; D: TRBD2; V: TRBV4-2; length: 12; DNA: TGTGCCAGCAGCCCGGGAGGCAATGAGCAGTTCTTC; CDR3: CASSPGGNEQFF
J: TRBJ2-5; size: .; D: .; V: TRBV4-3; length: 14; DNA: TGCGCCAGCAGCCTTGGAGGAGGGGGGGAGACCCAGTACTTC; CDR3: CASSLGGGGETQYF
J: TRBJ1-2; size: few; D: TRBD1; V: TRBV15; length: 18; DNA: TGTGCCACCAGCAGAGATCGGTCCGGGACAGTAGGCAACTATGGCTACACCTTC; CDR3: CATSRDRSGTVGNYGYTF
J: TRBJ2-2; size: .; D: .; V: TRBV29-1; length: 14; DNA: TGCAGCGTTGAAGATCCAAATAAGGCCGGGGAGCTGTTTTTT; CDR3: CSVEDPNKAGELFF
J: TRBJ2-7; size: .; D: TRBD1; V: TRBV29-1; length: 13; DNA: TGCAGCGTTGCGGGACAGGACCCTAACGAGCAGTACTTC; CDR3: CSVAGQDPNEQYF
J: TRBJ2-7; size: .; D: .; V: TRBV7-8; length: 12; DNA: TGTGCCAGCAGCTTATATTCCGACAGGCAGTACTTC; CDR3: CASSLYSDRQYF
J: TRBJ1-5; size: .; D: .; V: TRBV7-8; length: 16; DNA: TGTGCCAGCAGCTTAGTGGTGGGGGCCGGCAATCAGCCCCAGCATTTT; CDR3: CASSLVVGAGNQPQHF
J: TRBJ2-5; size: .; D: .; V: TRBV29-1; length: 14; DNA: TGCAGCGTTGAAGATTATCGGACCGAAGAGACCCAGTACTTC; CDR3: CSVEDYRTEETQYF
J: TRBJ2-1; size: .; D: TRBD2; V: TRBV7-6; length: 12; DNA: TGTGCCAGCAGCCCGGGAGGCTGGAACCAGTTCTTC; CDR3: CASSPGGWNQFF
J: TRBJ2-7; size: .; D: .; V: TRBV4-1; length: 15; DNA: TGCGCCAGCAGCCGGGGCGGGCTCCCACCCTACGAGCAGTACTTC; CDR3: CASSRGGLPPYEQYF
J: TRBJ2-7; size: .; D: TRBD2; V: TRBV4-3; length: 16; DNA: TGCGCCAGCAGCCAAGCGGCCGCGGGACTAGCGTACGAGCAGTACTTC; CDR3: CASSQAAAGLAYEQYF
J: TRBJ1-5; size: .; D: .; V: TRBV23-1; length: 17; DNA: TGCGCCAGCAGTCAATCGGAGGGGGACTGGGGCAATCAGCCCCAGCATTTT; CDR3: CASSQSEGDWGNQPQHF
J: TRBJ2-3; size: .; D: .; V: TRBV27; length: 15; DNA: TGTGCCAGCAGTTTATCCGGGGCCAGCCCAGATACGCAGTATTTT; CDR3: CASSLSGASPDTQYF
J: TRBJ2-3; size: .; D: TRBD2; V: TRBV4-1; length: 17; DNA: TGCGCCAGCAGCCAAGCCGGGGGCGGGGGGAGCACAGATACGCAGTATTTT; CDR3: CASSQAGGGGSTDTQYF
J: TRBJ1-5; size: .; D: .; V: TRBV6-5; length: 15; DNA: TGTGCCAGCAGTATGCAAAGGAATAGCAATCAGCCCCAGCATTTT; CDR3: CASSMQRNSNQPQHF
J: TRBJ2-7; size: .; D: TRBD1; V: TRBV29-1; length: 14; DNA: TGCAGCGTTGAGGGACAGCGGAGCCGAGGAGAGCAGTACTTC; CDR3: CSVEGQRSRGEQYF
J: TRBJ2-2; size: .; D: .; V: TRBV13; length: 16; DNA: TGTGCCAGCAGCTTGGACCTTCGACAGAACACCGGGGAGCTGTTTTTT; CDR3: CASSLDLRQNTGELFF
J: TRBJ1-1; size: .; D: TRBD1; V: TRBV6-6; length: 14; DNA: TGTGCCAGCAGTTACTTACAGGGGACCACTGAAGCTTTCTTT; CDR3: CASSYLQGTTEAFF
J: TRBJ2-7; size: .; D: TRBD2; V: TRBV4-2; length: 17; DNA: TGTGCCAGCAGCCAAGGGCCAAGCGGGGGGTCCCCCTACGAGCAGTACTTC; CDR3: CASSQGPSGGSPYEQYF
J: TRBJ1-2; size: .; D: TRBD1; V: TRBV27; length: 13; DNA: TGTGCCAGCAGTCACGGGGACAGGGGCAGCTACACCTTC; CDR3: CASSHGDRGSYTF
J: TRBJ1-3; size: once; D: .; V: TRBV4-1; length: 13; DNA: TGCGCCAGCTCCGACCCAGCCGAACACACCATATATTTT; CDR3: CASSDPAEHTIYF
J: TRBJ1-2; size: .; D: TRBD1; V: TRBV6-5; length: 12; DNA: TGTGCCAGCAGGACAGGGGACTATGGCTACACCTTC; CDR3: CASRTGDYGYTF
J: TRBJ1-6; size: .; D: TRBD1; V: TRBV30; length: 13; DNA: TGTGCCTGGGCCGGGACAGGGAATTCACCCCTCCACTTT; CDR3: CAWAGTGNSPLHF
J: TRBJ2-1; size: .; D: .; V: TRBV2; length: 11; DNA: TGTGCCAGCAGTGAGGAGAGTGGGCAGTTCTTC; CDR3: CASSEESGQFF
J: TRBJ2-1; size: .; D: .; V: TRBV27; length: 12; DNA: TGTGCCAGCAGCTTTAATGGGGGATCCCAGTTCTTC; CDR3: CASSFNGGSQFF
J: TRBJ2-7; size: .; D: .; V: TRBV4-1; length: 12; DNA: TGCGCCCACAGGGAAGCGGCCTACGAGCAGTACTTC; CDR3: CAHREAAYEQYF
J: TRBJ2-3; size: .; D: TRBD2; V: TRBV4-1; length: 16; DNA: TGCGCCAGCAGCGCAGGTGAGCGGGGGGAAGCAGATACGCAGTATTTT; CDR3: CASSAGERGEADTQYF
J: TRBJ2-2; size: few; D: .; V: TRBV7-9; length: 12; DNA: TGTGCCAGCAGCCCATACACCGGGGAGCTGTTTTTT; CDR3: CASSPYTGELFF
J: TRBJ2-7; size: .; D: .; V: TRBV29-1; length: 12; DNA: TGCAGCGTTAGGGACACCTCCTACGAGCAGTACTTC; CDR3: CSVRDTSYEQYF